This TCR beta chain was identified in a study of cytomegalovirus exposure and HLA in healthy donors. General study findings and limits: In a later analysis, a genetic analysis reported fewer productive-TCR N-insertions in an Asian-associated ancestry cluster than the cohort average. Information on immune exposure was restricted to one variable (CMV serostatus). Researchers counted roughly 150 TCR beta chains as cytomegalovirus-associated.

The CDR3 runs 15 residues. V was clipped by 1 base and J by 4 bases, with 10 bases between them. Germline V gives CDR1 LNHNV, CDR2 YYDKDF (reference sequence). For this clone: The antigen is undetermined.

Primers included in the PCR were 60 Vbeta and 13 Jbeta primers. The table came from immunoSEQ multiplex PCR; TCRdb's copy has only in-frame clones and leaves some out. The profile shows fewer than 200,000 clones, about 90% of them singletons. Sequencing was done on a sample of PBMCs. The TCR sequence derives from a girl in the first two years of life in good health and CMV-seronegative. V and J are TRBV15 and TRBJ1-4; no definite D call. The CDR3 DNA is TGTGCCACCAGCAGAGCCACTACCGGTAATGAAAAACTGTTTTTT. It codes for CATSRATTGNEKLFF.